One sample yielded the 2 T cell receptor beta chains listed below, sequenced in a study of T cell changes during pregnancy in multiple sclerosis (dated by TCRdb to about 2019). Preparation of the library involved the immunoSEQ multiplex PCR assay. TCRdb took this table from immuneACCESS and kept in-frame rearrangements with V and J called. Such tables lack part of the clones; where checked against another copy, unresolved V genes explain under half of the gap, and the rest is unexplained. The sample contains approximately 83,000 clones, 90% to 95% of them found a single time. Clones ranked in the top ten supply over 3.5% of the sample. Material: peripheral blood, obtained in the first trimester of pregnancy. All receptors derive from a female donor with multiple sclerosis, enrolled in a pregnancy study.

The V gene is TRBV25-1, the J gene TRBJ1-5; no clear D. The CDR3 extends over 14 amino acids. The germline V gene encodes CDR1 MGHDK and CDR2 SYGVNS. V shed 2 bases and J shed 4 bases, with 9 bases lying between them. The CDR3 here is CASSEEGMNQPQHF. In DNA form, the CDR3 reads TGTGCCAGCAGTGAAGAGGGTATGAATCAGCCCCAGCATTTT.

The chain carries TRBV25-1 and TRBJ2-5, with D perhaps matching TRBD1 (5 bases). Trimming removed 1 base at V and 6 bases at J, with 12 bases between. This CDR3 is built from 14 residues. Per germline, CDR1 MGHDK and CDR2 SYGVNS. The CDR3 loop reads CASSEWGQTKTQYF. The DNA for the CDR3 is TGTGCCAGCAGTGAATGGGGCCAGACAAAGACCCAGTACTTC.